Only a few counts were recorded for the clone carrying this T cell receptor beta chain. The antigen is undetermined. For TCRbeta, the library was prepared with unique molecular identifiers. TCRdb fed the PCR reads into MiXCR, producing one record per CDR3 protein. The sample consists of about 340,000 distinct CDR3 sequences, roughly 16% of them appearing once. The CDR3 has 17 amino acids. Germline V lookup: CDR1 SGDLS, CDR2 YYNGEE. Trimming took off 0 bases at V and 5 bases at J, with 18 bases between the two ends. This record belongs to a study of T-cell reconstitution after alpha-beta-depleted transplantation in children. Study results and caveats: Diversity and T-cell counts at one year after transplant derived mostly from new T cells. Approximately two months post-transplant, alpha-beta T cells reportedly originated from several hundred expanded graft clones. Some patients showed high day-60 TCRbeta diversity, which derived from surviving recipient T cells and thymic progenitors.

The clonotype was recovered from a male patient aged 2-15 years who had a stem cell transplant for acute lymphoblastic leukemia, so the T cells may come from the graft donor. The gene calls are TRBV9 and TRBJ2-1; D may be TRBD1 (5 bases). The sequenced sample was PBMCs, mostly from graft donor cells, obtained 360 days after TCRalphabeta/CD19-depleted stem cell transplant. The DNA of the CDR3 is TGTGCCAGCAGCGTAGCGGAAAGGGCAGGGAACCACAATGAGCAGTTCTTC. It is translated as CASSVAERAGNHNEQFF.